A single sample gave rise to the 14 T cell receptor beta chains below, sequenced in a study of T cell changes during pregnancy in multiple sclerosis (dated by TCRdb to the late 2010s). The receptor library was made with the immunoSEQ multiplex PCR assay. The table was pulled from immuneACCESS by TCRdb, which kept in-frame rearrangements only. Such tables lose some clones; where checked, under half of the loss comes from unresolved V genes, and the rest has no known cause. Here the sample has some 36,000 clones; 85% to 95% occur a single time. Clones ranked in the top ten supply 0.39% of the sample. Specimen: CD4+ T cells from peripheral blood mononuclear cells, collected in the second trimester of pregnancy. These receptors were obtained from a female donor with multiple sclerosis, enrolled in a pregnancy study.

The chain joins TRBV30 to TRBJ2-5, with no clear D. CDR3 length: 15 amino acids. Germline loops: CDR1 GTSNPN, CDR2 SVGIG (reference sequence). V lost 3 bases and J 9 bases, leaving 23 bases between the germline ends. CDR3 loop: CAWRDTKRLGRSQYF. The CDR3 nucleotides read TGTGCCTGGAGGGATACCAAGAGACTTGGAAGGTCCCAGTACTTC.

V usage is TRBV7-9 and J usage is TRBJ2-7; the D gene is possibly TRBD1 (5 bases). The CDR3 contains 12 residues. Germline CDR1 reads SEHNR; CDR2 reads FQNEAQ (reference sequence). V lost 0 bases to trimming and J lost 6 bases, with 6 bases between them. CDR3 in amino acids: CASSLAGAEQYF. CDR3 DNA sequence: TGTGCCAGCAGCTTAGCAGGGGCCGAGCAGTACTTC.

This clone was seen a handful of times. The CDR3 DNA sequence: TGTGCTAGTGCCACTTCGCAATTAGTCACTGAAGCTTTCTTT. Its protein product is CASATSQLVTEAFF. The chain couples TRBV12-5 to TRBJ1-1; D unresolved. V lost 7 bases to trimming and J lost 4 bases, with 16 bases between them. CDR1 and CDR2 (germline): LGHNT, FRNRAP. The CDR3 totals 14 residues.

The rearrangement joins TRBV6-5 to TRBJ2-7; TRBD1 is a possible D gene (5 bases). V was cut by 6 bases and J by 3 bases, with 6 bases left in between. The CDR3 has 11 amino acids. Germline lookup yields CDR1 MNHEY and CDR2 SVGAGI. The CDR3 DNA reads TGTGCCAGCAGAGGGGTCTACGAGCAGTACTTC. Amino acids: CASRGVYEQYF.

CDR3 in amino acids: CAISESVSRGNEKLFF. In nucleotides, the CDR3 is TGTGCCATCAGTGAGTCCGTGTCCAGGGGAAATGAAAAACTGTTTTTT. This chain links TRBV10-3 with TRBJ1-4; D is possibly TRBD1 (6 bases). The CDR3 spans 16 residues. The V end was cut by 0 bases, the J end by 5 bases, with 13 bases between. The V gene's germline CDR1 is ENHRY and CDR2 SYGVKD.

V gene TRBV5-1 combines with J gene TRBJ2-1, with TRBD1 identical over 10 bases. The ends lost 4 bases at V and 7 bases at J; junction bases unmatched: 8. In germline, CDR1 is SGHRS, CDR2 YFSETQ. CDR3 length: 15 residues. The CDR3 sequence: CASSPSGQGSNEQFF. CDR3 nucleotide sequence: TGCGCCAGCAGCCCCTCGGGACAGGGGAGTAATGAGCAGTTCTTC.

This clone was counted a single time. The CDR3 DNA is TGTGCCAGCAGCACCTACAGGGGGCAGGGAGATACGCAGTATTTT. Its protein is CASSTYRGQGDTQYF. The rearrangement joins TRBV11-2 to TRBJ2-3; TRBD1 matches 9 bases. CDR1 is SGHAT and CDR2 is FQNNGV in the germline V gene. This CDR3 has 15 residues. V lost 5 bases to trimming and J lost 5 bases; unmatched junction nucleotides: 8.

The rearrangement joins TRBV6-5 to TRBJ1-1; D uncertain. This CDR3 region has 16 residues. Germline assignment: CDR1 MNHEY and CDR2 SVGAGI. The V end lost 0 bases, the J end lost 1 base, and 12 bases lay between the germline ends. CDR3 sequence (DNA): TGTGCCAGCAGTTACTCGACCGACACCCGGAACACTGAAGCTTTCTTT. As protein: CASSYSTDTRNTEAFF.

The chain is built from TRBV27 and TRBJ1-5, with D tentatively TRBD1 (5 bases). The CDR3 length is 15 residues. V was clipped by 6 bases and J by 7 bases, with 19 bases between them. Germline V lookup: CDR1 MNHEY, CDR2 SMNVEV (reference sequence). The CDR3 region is CASRTNLNDRQPQHF. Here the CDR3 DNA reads TGTGCCAGCAGGACCAATTTAAACGACAGACAGCCCCAGCATTTT.

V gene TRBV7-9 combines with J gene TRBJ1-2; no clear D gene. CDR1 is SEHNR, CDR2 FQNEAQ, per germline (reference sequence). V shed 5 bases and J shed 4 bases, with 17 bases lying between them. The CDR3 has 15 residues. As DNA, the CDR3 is TGTGCCAGCAGCCCCCTCGACCAAGCGGGCTATGGCTACACCTTC. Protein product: CASSPLDQAGYGYTF.

The CDR3: CASSLLGASGNTIYF. Here the CDR3 DNA reads TGTGCCAGCAGTCTCCTGGGCGCCTCTGGAAACACCATATATTTT. The rearrangement joins TRBV27 to TRBJ1-3, with D uncertain. V lost 5 bases, J lost 0 bases, and 11 bases lay in between. The CDR3 runs 15 residues. Looked up from germline, CDR1 is MNHEY and CDR2 is SMNVEV (reference sequence).

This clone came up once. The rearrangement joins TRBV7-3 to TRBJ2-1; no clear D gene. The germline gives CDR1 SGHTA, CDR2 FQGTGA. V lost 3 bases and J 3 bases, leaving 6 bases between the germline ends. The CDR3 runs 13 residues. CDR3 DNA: TGTGCCAGCAGCTTCTCTGTCTACAATGAGCAGTTCTTC. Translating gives CASSFSVYNEQFF. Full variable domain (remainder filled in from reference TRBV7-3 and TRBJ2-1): GAGVSQTPSNKVTEKGKYVELRCDPISGHTALYWYRQSLGQGPEFLIYFQGTGAADDSGLPNDRFFAVRPEGSVSTLKIQRTERGDSAVYLCASSFSVYNEQFFGPGTRLTVL.

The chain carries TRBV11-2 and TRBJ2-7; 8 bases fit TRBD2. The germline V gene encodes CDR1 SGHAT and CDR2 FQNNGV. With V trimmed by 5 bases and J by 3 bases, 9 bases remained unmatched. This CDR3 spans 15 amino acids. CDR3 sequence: CASSPRGAGDYEQYF. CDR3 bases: TGTGCCAGCAGCCCCCGAGGAGCGGGGGACTACGAGCAGTACTTC.

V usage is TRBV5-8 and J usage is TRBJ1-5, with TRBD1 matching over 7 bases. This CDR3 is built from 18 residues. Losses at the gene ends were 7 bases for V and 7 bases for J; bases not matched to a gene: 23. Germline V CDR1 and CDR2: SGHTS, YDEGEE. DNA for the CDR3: TGTGCCAGCGACTTTAGGGGGCAGGGAGCAATGGGAATCCAGCCCCAGCATTTT. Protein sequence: CASDFRGQGAMGIQPQHF.